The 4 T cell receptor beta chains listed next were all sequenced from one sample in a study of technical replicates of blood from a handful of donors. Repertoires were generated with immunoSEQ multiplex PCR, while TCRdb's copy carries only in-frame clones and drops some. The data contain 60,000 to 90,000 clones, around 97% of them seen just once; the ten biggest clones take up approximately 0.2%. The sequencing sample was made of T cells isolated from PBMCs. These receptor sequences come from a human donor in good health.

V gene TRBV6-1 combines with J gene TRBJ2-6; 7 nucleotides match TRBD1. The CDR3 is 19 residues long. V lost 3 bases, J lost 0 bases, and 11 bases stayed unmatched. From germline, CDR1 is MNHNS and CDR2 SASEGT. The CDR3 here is CASSERGRQAPSGANVLTF. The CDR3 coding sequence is TGTGCCAGCAGTGAGAGGGGGCGACAGGCGCCCTCTGGGGCCAACGTCCTGACTTTC.

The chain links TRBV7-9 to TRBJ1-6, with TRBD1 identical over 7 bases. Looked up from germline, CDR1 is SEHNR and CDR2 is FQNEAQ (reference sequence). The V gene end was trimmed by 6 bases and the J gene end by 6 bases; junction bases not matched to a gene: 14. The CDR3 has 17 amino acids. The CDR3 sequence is CASRSGPRGRSNSPLHF. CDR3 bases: TGTGCCAGCAGATCTGGGCCGAGGGGGCGATCTAATTCACCCCTCCACTTT.

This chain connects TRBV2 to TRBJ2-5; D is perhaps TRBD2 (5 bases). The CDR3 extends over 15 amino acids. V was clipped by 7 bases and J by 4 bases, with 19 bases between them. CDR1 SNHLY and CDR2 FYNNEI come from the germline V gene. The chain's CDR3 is CASTKSPLAGETQYF. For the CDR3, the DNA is TGTGCCAGCACTAAGAGTCCCCTAGCCGGAGAGACCCAGTACTTC.

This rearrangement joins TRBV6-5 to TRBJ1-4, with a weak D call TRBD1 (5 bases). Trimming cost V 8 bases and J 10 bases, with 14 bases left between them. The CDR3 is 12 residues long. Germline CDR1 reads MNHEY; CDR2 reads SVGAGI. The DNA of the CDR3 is TGTGCCAGCTCACGGCAGGGAGGAAAACTGTTTTTT. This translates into CASSRQGGKLFF.